Presented here are 27 T cell receptor beta chains from one specimen sequenced in a study of T cells in localized non-small cell lung cancer (dated by TCRdb to the early 2020s). Library construction relied on the immunoSEQ multiplex PCR assay. TCRdb holds this immuneACCESS table with in-frame rearrangements only. Some clones are missing; in checked studies, unresolved V genes explain under half, and the rest has no known cause. In all, the sample holds about 52,000 clones, and around 82% of those were seen once. Together, the top ten hold 3.5% to 5.5% of the sample. Sequenced material: PBMCs, taken before any cancer treatment. The receptors derive from a woman aged 35-75 years with stage II lung adenocarcinoma.

The chain employs TRBV7-2 and TRBJ1-2, with 9 bases fitting TRBD1. Per germline, CDR1 SGHTA and CDR2 FQGNSA. This CDR3 spans 13 amino acids. The junction had 3 bases not matched to a gene; V was cut back by 5 bases and J by 5 bases. CDR3 bases: TGTGCCAGCAGCCCGGGACAGGGTTATGGCTACACCTTC. Translating it yields CASSPGQGYGYTF. The variable domain in full, with the rest retrieved from reference TRBV7-2 and TRBJ1-2, is GAGVSQSPSNKVTEKGKDVELRCDPISGHTALYWYRQSLGQGLEFLIYFQGNSAPDKSGLPSDRFSAERTGGSVSTLTIQRTQQEDSAVYLCASSPGQGYGYTFGSGTRLTVV.

This rearrangement joins TRBV2 to TRBJ1-1; 7 nucleotides line up with TRBD1. The CDR3 runs to 17 residues. Germline lookup yields CDR1 SNHLY and CDR2 FYNNEI. With 7 bases clipped from V and 4 bases from J, the junction kept 18 bases outside the gene matches. The CDR3 loop is CASTISGTGASGTEAFF. DNA for the CDR3: TGTGCCAGCACCATTTCCGGAACAGGGGCCAGCGGCACTGAAGCTTTCTTT.

This clone has just a few counts. The chain employs TRBV9 and TRBJ2-3; 9 positions agree with TRBD2. The germline V gene encodes CDR1 SGDLS and CDR2 YYNGEE. The CDR3 totals 16 residues. The junction had 10 bases not matched to a gene; V was cut back by 4 bases and J by 4 bases. DNA for the CDR3: TGTGCCAGCAGCTTCCTTGGGGGACTAGCATCAGATACGCAGTATTTT. Its translation: CASSFLGGLASDTQYF.

The rearrangement joins TRBV10-3 to TRBJ2-1, with 9 bases that match TRBD2. V gave up 3 bases and J gave up 6 bases; unmatched junction bases: 6. In germline, CDR1 is ENHRY, CDR2 SYGVKD. The CDR3 has 15 amino acids. In nucleotides, the CDR3 is TGTGCCATCAGTGACCCCTCTAGCGGGGTCAATGAGCAGTTCTTC. Residues: CAISDPSSGVNEQFF.

The CDR3 sequence is CASTQMTGLNTEAFF. As DNA, the CDR3 is TGTGCCAGCACTCAAATGACAGGGCTGAACACTGAAGCTTTCTTT. This chain joins TRBV6-1 and TRBJ1-1; 7 bases align to TRBD1. This CDR3 spans 15 amino acids. CDR1 and CDR2 from the germline V gene are MNHNS and SASEGT. Trimming at V came to 7 bases and at J to 0 bases, leaving 8 bases not matched to a gene.

J is TRBJ2-2 and V is TRBV9, with D perhaps TRBD1 or TRBD2 (6 bases each). Between the trimmed V and J ends, which lost 2 bases and 7 bases, there was a span of 9 bases. CDR1 SGDLS and CDR2 YYNGEE come from the germline V gene. The CDR3 consists of 13 residues. CDR3: CASSVGGFGELFF. For the CDR3, the DNA is TGTGCCAGCAGCGTGGGGGGCTTCGGGGAGCTGTTTTTT.

The table lists this clone with a count of one. The rearrangement links TRBV2 to TRBJ1-6, with D tentatively TRBD1 (5 bases). This CDR3 comprises 14 residues. V was trimmed by 6 bases and J by 7 bases, leaving 13 bases between them. The V gene's germline CDR1 is SNHLY and CDR2 FYNNEI. CDR3 in amino acids: CASRRTQANSPLHF. The CDR3 nucleotides read TGTGCCAGCAGACGAACACAGGCCAATTCACCCCTCCACTTT.

In DNA, the CDR3 is TGTGCCAGCAGTGAAACAGTGGGCGGCAGGGCCACATATGGCTACACCTTC. Amino acid sequence: CASSETVGGRATYGYTF. The chain recombines TRBV25-1 with TRBJ1-2; weak D call: TRBD1 (5 bases). CDR1 is MGHDK and CDR2 is SYGVNS in the germline V gene. The length of the CDR3 is 17 residues. V shed 2 bases and J shed 5 bases, with 21 bases lying between them.

This chain uses TRBV30 with TRBJ2-1; D unclear. This CDR3 contains 12 residues. Trimming left V 0 bases short and J 1 base short, with 1 base between. Germline lookup yields CDR1 GTSNPN and CDR2 SVGIG (reference sequence). The DNA of the CDR3 is TGTGCCTGGAGTGTTTCCTACAATGAGCAGTTCTTC. This encodes CAWSVSYNEQFF.

The chain is built from TRBV7-9 and TRBJ2-1; 8 bases are a match to TRBD2. From germline, CDR1 is SEHNR and CDR2 FQNEAQ (reference sequence). The trim removed 0 bases at V and 4 bases at J, leaving 5 bases unmatched. The CDR3 runs to 16 residues. The CDR3 bases are TGTGCCAGCAGCTTAGCTGGCGGGGGGAATTACAATGAGCAGTTCTTC. Its protein is CASSLAGGGNYNEQFF. Combining the CDR3 with reference TRBV7-9 and TRBJ2-1 gives the whole variable domain DTGVSQNPRHKITKRGQNVTFRCDPISEHNRLYWYRQTLGQGPEFLTYFQNEAQLEKSRLLSDRFSAERPKGSFSTLEIQRTEQGDSAMYLCASSLAGGGNYNEQFFGPGTRLTVL.

V and J are TRBV4-1 and TRBJ2-3, with unresolved D. There are 16 residues in the CDR3. From germline, CDR1 is MGHRA and CDR2 YSYEKL. Deletions cut 0 bases from V and 2 bases from J, with 12 bases between. This CDR3 reads CASSQDWRVFTDTQYF. The CDR3 bases are TGCGCCAGCAGCCAAGATTGGAGAGTTTTCACAGATACGCAGTATTTT.

The V and J genes are TRBV7-3 and TRBJ2-6; D uncertain. CDR1 is SGHTA and CDR2 is FQGTGA in the germline V gene. This CDR3 comprises 16 residues. V was clipped by 4 bases and J by 2 bases, with 12 bases between them. The CDR3 DNA sequence: TGTGCCAGCAGCTCCAGTCCTATCCCTGGGGCCAACGTCCTGACTTTC. Residues: CASSSSPIPGANVLTF.

This chain connects TRBV18 to TRBJ2-5, with 12 bases that match TRBD1. The CDR3 covers 14 residues. V was pared by 3 bases and J by 5 bases, with 1 base of the junction left unmatched. Germline CDR1 is KGHSH and CDR2 is LQKENI. CDR3 region: CASSPGQGAETQYF. CDR3 in DNA: TGTGCCAGCTCACCGGGACAGGGGGCTGAGACCCAGTACTTC.

This clone was seen a few times. V gene TRBV6-5 combines with J gene TRBJ1-5; the D is unclear. This CDR3 is 13 amino acids long. Trimming stripped 0 bases from V and 6 bases from J, with 6 bases between. The germline CDR1 and CDR2 sequences are MNHEY and SVGAGI. This CDR3 is CASSYSGSQPQHF. The CDR3 bases are TGTGCCAGCAGTTACTCGGGTTCTCAGCCCCAGCATTTT.

This clone was detected ten times or more. The chain joins TRBV18 to TRBJ1-2; D is possibly TRBD1 (5 bases). Deletions cut 4 bases from V and 4 bases from J, with 13 bases between. Germline V lookup: CDR1 KGHSH, CDR2 LQKENI. The CDR3 has 14 amino acids. The CDR3 nucleotides read TGTGCCAGCTCACTTCCGGGACCACTCTATGGCTACACCTTC. Protein product: CASSLPGPLYGYTF.

J is TRBJ1-6 and V is TRBV14; D remains unclear. Germline V gene data show CDR1 as SGHDN and CDR2 as FVKESK. The V end was cut by 2 bases, the J end by 7 bases, with 12 bases between. This CDR3 has 15 residues. The CDR3 nucleotides read TGTGCCAGCAGCCAATTTCAAGGCAAGAATTCACCCCTCCACTTT. This sequence encodes CASSQFQGKNSPLHF.

The V and J genes are TRBV7-9 and TRBJ1-2, with 8 nucleotides matching TRBD1. The CDR3 loop spans 15 amino acids. Per germline, CDR1 SEHNR and CDR2 FQNEAQ (reference sequence). V shed 3 bases and J 5 bases; nucleotides not matched to a gene: 8. In DNA form, the CDR3 reads TGTGCCAGCAGCTTGGGACAGGAGATCAGATATGGCTACACCTTC. Residues: CASSLGQEIRYGYTF.

The rearrangement uses TRBV18 and TRBJ1-1, with D hard to call. CDR3 length: 14 residues. Trimming stripped 2 bases from V and 5 bases from J, with 12 bases between. Germline V gives CDR1 KGHSH, CDR2 LQKENI. The CDR3 protein is CASSPTNSRTEAFF. CDR3 nucleotide sequence: TGTGCCAGCTCACCAACCAATTCAAGGACTGAAGCTTTCTTT.

CDR3 sequence: CASSYLPRSGANVLTF. CDR3 nucleotides: TGTGCCAGCAGTTACCTCCCCCGATCTGGGGCCAACGTCCTGACTTTC. This chain uses TRBV6-5 with TRBJ2-6; D gene unclear. Trimming shortened V by 2 bases and J by 1 base, and 9 bases separated the two germline ends. Germline V gene lookup returns CDR1 MNHEY and CDR2 SVGAGI. This CDR3 is built from 16 residues.

CDR3 DNA: TGTGCCAGCAATGAGGGGAGTCTCTACGAGCAGTACTTC. Amino acids: CASNEGSLYEQYF. This rearrangement joins TRBV28 to TRBJ2-7; D could derive from TRBD1 or TRBD2 (5 bases each). The CDR3 spans 13 residues. The V gene's germline CDR1 is MDHEN and CDR2 SYDVKM. Trimming cost V 7 bases and J 3 bases, with 13 bases left between them.

The V and J genes are TRBV5-4 and TRBJ1-1; D unresolved. The CDR3 has 14 amino acids. From germline, CDR1 is SGHNT and CDR2 YYREEE (reference sequence). Trimming left V 1 base short and J 0 bases short, with 7 bases between. CDR3 in DNA: TGTGCCAGCAGCTTGAGAGGGATGAACACTGAAGCTTTCTTT. This codes for CASSLRGMNTEAFF.

The rearrangement links TRBV6-6 to TRBJ2-3; a weak D match, TRBD2 (6 bases). V was trimmed by 2 bases and J by 6 bases, leaving 12 bases between them. The germline CDR1 and CDR2 sequences are MNHNY and SVGAGI (reference sequence). There are 14 residues in the CDR3. CDR3 coding DNA: TGTGCCAGCAGTTACAGGCGGGGCGGTGATACGCAGTATTTT. Protein product: CASSYRRGGDTQYF.

The CDR3 here is CASSPSRENTEAFF. Here the CDR3 DNA reads TGTGCCAGCAGCCCGTCGAGGGAGAACACTGAAGCTTTCTTT. This chain joins TRBV7-2 and TRBJ1-1; D unresolved. The CDR3 loop spans 14 amino acids. Germline values: CDR1 SGHTA, CDR2 FQGNSA. V was clipped by 5 bases and J by 1 base, with 11 bases between them.

This rearrangement joins TRBV9 to TRBJ2-1; TRBD2 agrees at 10 bases. The CDR3 covers 17 residues. In germline, CDR1 is SGDLS, CDR2 YYNGEE. Losses at the gene ends were 2 bases for V and 7 bases for J; bases not matched to a gene: 12. The CDR3 protein is CASSVTEAGGPGNEQFF. CDR3 DNA: TGTGCCAGCAGCGTCACAGAAGCGGGGGGGCCGGGAAATGAGCAGTTCTTC.

The chain carries TRBV5-1 and TRBJ2-5, with no clear D. The CDR3 sequence is 14 residues long. The germline V and J ends were trimmed by 4 bases and 1 base, with 11 bases remaining between them. Germline CDR1 and CDR2: SGHRS and YFSETQ. As DNA, the CDR3 is TGCGCCAGCAGCCGTCTAAATCCCCAAGAGACCCAGTACTTC. This encodes CASSRLNPQETQYF.

The rearrangement uses TRBV5-1 and TRBJ2-2; TRBD1 agrees at 7 bases. CDR1 is SGHRS, CDR2 YFSETQ, per germline. The CDR3 runs to 14 residues. Unmatched junction bases numbered 3, after V lost 2 bases and J lost 5 bases. CDR3 bases: TGCGCCAGCAGCTTCCCAGGGGGTACCGGGGAGCTGTTTTTT. Translation: CASSFPGGTGELFF.

This chain links TRBV28 with TRBJ2-3; TRBD1 agrees at 7 bases. CDR3 size: 13 residues. V lost 11 bases, J lost 3 bases, and 8 bases stayed unmatched. Germline V gives CDR1 MDHEN, CDR2 SYDVKM. CDR3 sequence: CAHYDRATDTQYF. In DNA, the CDR3 is TGTGCCCATTATGACAGGGCGACAGATACGCAGTATTTT.